Presented here are 21 T cell receptor beta chains from one specimen sequenced in a study of T cell changes during pregnancy in multiple sclerosis. Profiled with immunoSEQ multiplex PCR; TCRdb holds only in-frame clones, not every one. Of around 67,000 clones detected, about 90% appear once; the ten largest clones hold roughly 2.3%. The material was peripheral blood, obtained in the first trimester of pregnancy. Every receptor here comes from a female donor with multiple sclerosis, enrolled in a pregnancy study.

V and J are TRBV6-5 and TRBJ1-1; a weak D match, TRBD1 (6 bases). Germline V gives CDR1 MNHEY, CDR2 SVGAGI. The CDR3 consists of 16 residues. V was shortened by 4 bases and J by 5 bases, with 20 bases between the two germline ends. The CDR3 is CASSSRPGVGGTEAFF. CDR3 sequence (DNA): TGTGCCAGCAGTTCAAGACCAGGGGTGGGGGGGACTGAAGCTTTCTTT.

The chain joins TRBV5-5 to TRBJ2-1; 7 bases match TRBD2. V lost 4 bases, J lost 4 bases, and 5 bases stayed unmatched. This CDR3 has 14 amino acids. The germline V gene has CDR1 SGHKS and CDR2 YYEKEE (reference sequence). CDR3 sequence (DNA): TGTGCCAGCAGCCTTTTGGGGGGGTACAATGAGCAGTTCTTC. It is translated as CASSLLGGYNEQFF.

In DNA form, the CDR3 reads TGTGCCAGCAGCTTAGGCGACAGGGGATACGAGCAGTACTTC. This gives the protein CASSLGDRGYEQYF. This rearrangement joins TRBV7-2 to TRBJ2-7; 8 nucleotides match TRBD1. Trimming at V came to 1 base and at J to 4 bases, leaving 3 bases not matched to a gene. CDR3 length: 14 amino acids. Germline V gene sequence: CDR1 SGHTA, CDR2 FQGNSA.

This clone has a handful of counts. The chain uses TRBV30 and TRBJ1-1; D unresolved. The CDR3 runs to 16 residues. Germline V lookup: CDR1 GTSNPN, CDR2 SVGIG (reference sequence). Trimming pared 0 bases from V and 0 bases from J, leaving 14 bases between. Here the CDR3 DNA reads TGTGCCTGGAGTGTGGTTACTCGGCGGTTGAACACTGAAGCTTTCTTT. Its translation: CAWSVVTRRLNTEAFF.

This chain connects TRBV2 to TRBJ1-1; 9 bases line up with TRBD1. CDR1 SNHLY and CDR2 FYNNEI come from the germline V gene. There are 14 residues in the CDR3. Trimming removed 6 bases from V and 4 bases from J; junction bases left unmatched: 6. The CDR3 coding sequence is TGTGCCAGCAGGGCCCCGGACAGGGGCACTGAAGCTTTCTTT. Protein sequence: CASRAPDRGTEAFF. The full variable domain, rest sourced from reference TRBV2 and TRBJ1-1, is EPEVTQTPSHQVTQMGQEVILRCVPISNHLYFYWYRQILGQKVEFLVSFYNNEISEKSEIFDDQFSVERPDGSNFTLKIRSTKLEDSAMYFCASRAPDRGTEAFFGQGTRLTVV.

This clone was seen a few times. The sample contains more than one DNA sequence encoding this CDR3. CDR3 coding DNA: TGCGCCAGCAGCTCCGGGACAGGGCGGGAGACCCAGTACTTC. It translates to CASSSGTGRETQYF. The chain links TRBV5-1 to TRBJ2-5; 9 bases map to TRBD1. The CDR3 consists of 14 residues. V lost 3 bases and J lost 5; bases outside the gene matches: 5. Germline CDR1 SGHRS, CDR2 YFSETQ. Supplemented by reference TRBV5-1 and TRBJ2-5, the full variable domain reads KAGVTQTPRYLIKTRGQQVTLSCSPISGHRSVSWYQQTPGQGLQFLFEYFSETQRNKGNFPGRFSGRQFSNSRSEMNVSTLELGDSALYLCASSSGTGRETQYFGPGTRLLVL.

The DNA for the CDR3 is TGTGCCATCAGTAGATTGAGCGGGGACACCGGGGAGCTGTTTTTT. Its translation is CAISRLSGDTGELFF. This sequence joins TRBV10-3 and TRBJ2-2; TRBD2 aligns across 7 bases. Trimming took 5 bases from V and 3 from J; bases not matched to a gene: 6. The CDR3 contains 15 residues. Germline CDR1 reads ENHRY; CDR2 reads SYGVKD.

The chain joins TRBV6-5 to TRBJ2-7; D remains unclear. Per the germline V gene, CDR1 is MNHEY and CDR2 is SVGAGI. The CDR3 is made up of 14 amino acids. The ends were cut back, 2 bases at V and 2 bases at J, with 10 bases in the middle. Here the CDR3 reads CASSYRSEAYEQYF. The CDR3 DNA reads as TGTGCCAGCAGTTACCGGTCAGAGGCCTACGAGCAGTACTTC.

The CDR3 DNA is TGTGCCAGCAGCCACTGGACTCTGGTCGGCTACGAGCAGTACTTC. It is translated as CASSHWTLVGYEQYF. The chain employs TRBV7-2 and TRBJ2-7; TRBD2 is a possible D gene (5 bases). Trimming removed 5 bases at V and 3 bases at J, with 17 bases between. Germline CDR1 is SGHTA and CDR2 is FQGNSA. This CDR3 is built from 15 residues.

The CDR3 bases are TGTGCCACCAGCATTGGACAGGGGGCAACAGATACGCAGTATTTT. Its translation: CATSIGQGATDTQYF. J is TRBJ2-3 and V is TRBV15, with 11 bases fitting TRBD1. The CDR3 totals 15 residues. The germline gives CDR1 LNHNV, CDR2 YYDKDF (reference sequence). V lost 4 bases and J lost 3; bases outside the gene matches: 3.

The rearrangement links TRBV7-9 to TRBJ1-1; 7 bases are a match to TRBD1. This CDR3 contains 16 residues. Germline V gene lookup returns CDR1 SEHNR and CDR2 FQNEAQ (reference sequence). V dropped 5 bases and J dropped 1; count of bases not matched to a gene: 10. The CDR3 protein is CASSVSSTGPNTEAFF. CDR3 DNA: TGTGCCAGCAGCGTATCGTCGACAGGGCCGAACACTGAAGCTTTCTTT.

The rearrangement links TRBV29-1 to TRBJ2-3; the D gene is possibly TRBD2 (5 bases). Trimming pared 6 bases from V and 0 bases from J, leaving 7 bases between. Germline values: CDR1 SQVTM, CDR2 ANQGSEA. The CDR3 totals 12 residues. The CDR3 is CSVDLSTDTQYF. CDR3 nucleotide sequence: TGCAGCGTGGACTTGAGCACAGATACGCAGTATTTT.

The chain couples TRBV4-2 to TRBJ1-5; tentatively, D is TRBD1 (5 bases). Per germline, CDR1 LGHNA and CDR2 YNFKEQ. The CDR3 covers 15 residues. The germline V and J ends were trimmed by 1 base and 9 bases, with 16 bases remaining between them. CDR3 in amino acids: CASSQGTGGIGPQHF. CDR3 nucleotides: TGTGCCAGCAGCCAAGGGACCGGGGGAATCGGGCCCCAGCATTTT.

The gene calls are TRBV5-1 and TRBJ2-2; weak D call: TRBD1 (6 bases). Germline V CDR1 and CDR2: SGHRS, YFSETQ. The CDR3 is made up of 16 amino acids. Trimming left V 1 base short and J 0 bases short, with 10 bases between. The CDR3 DNA reads as TGCGCCAGCAGCTTGCTAGGACAGACGAACACCGGGGAGCTGTTTTTT. Residues: CASSLLGQTNTGELFF.

Only one count was recorded for this clone. J is TRBJ1-1 and V is TRBV5-6; no clear D gene. Germline assignment: CDR1 SGHDT and CDR2 YYEEEE. The CDR3 loop spans 15 amino acids. V was shortened by 0 bases and J by 4 bases, with 13 bases between the two germline ends. CDR3: CASSLESAGSTEAFF. Written as DNA, the CDR3 is TGTGCCAGCAGCTTGGAGTCGGCGGGGAGCACTGAAGCTTTCTTT.

The chain couples TRBV20-1 to TRBJ2-7; a weak D match, TRBD1 (6 bases). Looked up from germline, CDR1 is DFQATT and CDR2 is SNEGSKA (reference sequence). V was shortened by 6 bases and J by 3 bases, with 9 bases between the two germline ends. The CDR3 has 11 residues. The CDR3 DNA sequence: TGCAGTGCCCCCAGGGGCTACGAGCAGTACTTC. This encodes CSAPRGYEQYF.

The chain links TRBV5-1 to TRBJ2-3; 10 nucleotides agree with TRBD2. Germline assignment: CDR1 SGHRS and CDR2 YFSETQ. After removal of 4 bases from V and 4 bases from J, the junction contained 12 bases not matched to a gene. The CDR3 covers 17 residues. DNA of the CDR3: TGCGCCAGCAGCCCCTTTAGCGGGAGGAATATCGCAGATACGCAGTATTTT. Its protein is CASSPFSGRNIADTQYF.

This clone was counted a single time. V and J are TRBV9 and TRBJ2-2; 9 bases match TRBD1. Germline CDR1 reads SGDLS; CDR2 reads YYNGEE. CDR3 size: 16 residues. The ends lost 3 bases at V and 5 bases at J; junction bases unmatched: 8. CDR3 bases: TGTGCCAGCAGCGCCCATGGGACAGGGCGGACCGGGGAGCTGTTTTTT. This encodes CASSAHGTGRTGELFF.

This chain joins TRBV4-3 and TRBJ1-4; D is unresolved. Trimming left V 1 base short and J 7 bases short, with 13 bases between. The CDR3 sequence is 15 residues long. In germline, CDR1 is LGHNA, CDR2 YSLEER. CDR3 nucleotide sequence: TGCGCCAGCAGCCAAGGAAGGGAGGAGGGTGAAAAACTGTTTTTT. Encoded protein: CASSQGREEGEKLFF.

This clone was picked up a small number of times. This sequence joins TRBV19 and TRBJ2-4; 7 bases are shared with TRBD1. The junction had 8 bases not matched to a gene; V was cut back by 5 bases and J by 1 base. Per the germline V gene, CDR1 is LNHDA and CDR2 is SQIVND (reference sequence). This CDR3 has 16 residues. CDR3 DNA: TGTGCCAGTAGTGGCAACAGGGGAGCGGCCAAAAACATTCAGTACTTC. Its translation: CASSGNRGAAKNIQYF.

CDR3 region: CASSPPTSGTLSYEQYF. CDR3 in DNA: TGTGCCAGCAGCCCCCCCACTAGCGGGACTCTCTCCTACGAGCAGTACTTC. This rearrangement joins TRBV7-9 to TRBJ2-7; 10 nucleotides line up with TRBD2. Germline assignment: CDR1 SEHNR and CDR2 FQNEAQ (reference sequence). CDR3 size: 17 residues. V trimming: 5 bases; J trimming: 0 bases; junction bases outside the gene matches: 10.